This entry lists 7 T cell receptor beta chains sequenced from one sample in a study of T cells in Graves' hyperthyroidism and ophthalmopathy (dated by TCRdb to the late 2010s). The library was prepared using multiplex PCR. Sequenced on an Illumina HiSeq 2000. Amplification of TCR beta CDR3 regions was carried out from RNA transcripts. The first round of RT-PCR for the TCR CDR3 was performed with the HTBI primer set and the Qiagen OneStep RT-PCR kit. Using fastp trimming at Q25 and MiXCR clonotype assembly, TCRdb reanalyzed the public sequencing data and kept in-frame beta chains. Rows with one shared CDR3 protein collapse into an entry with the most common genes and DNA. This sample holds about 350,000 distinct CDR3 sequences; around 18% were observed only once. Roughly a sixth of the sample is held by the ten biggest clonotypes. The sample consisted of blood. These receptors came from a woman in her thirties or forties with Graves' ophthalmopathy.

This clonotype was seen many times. The CDR3 sequence: CASSVTRLTEAFF. In nucleotides, the CDR3 is TGTGCCAGCAGTGTCACCAGGCTCACTGAAGCTTTCTTT. The chain couples TRBV6-4 to TRBJ1-1; no reliable D call. The CDR3 sequence is 13 residues long. Germline CDR1 is MRHNA and CDR2 is SNTAGT. V dropped 4 bases and J dropped 4 bases, with 10 bases sitting between them.

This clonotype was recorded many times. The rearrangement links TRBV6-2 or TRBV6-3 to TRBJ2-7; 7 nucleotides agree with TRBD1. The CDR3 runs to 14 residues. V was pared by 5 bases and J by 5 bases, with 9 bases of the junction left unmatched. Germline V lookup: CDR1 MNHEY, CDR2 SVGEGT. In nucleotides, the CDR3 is TGTGCCAGCAGTCCCCCGGCAGGGGGTCACGAGCAGTACTTC. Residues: CASSPPAGGHEQYF.

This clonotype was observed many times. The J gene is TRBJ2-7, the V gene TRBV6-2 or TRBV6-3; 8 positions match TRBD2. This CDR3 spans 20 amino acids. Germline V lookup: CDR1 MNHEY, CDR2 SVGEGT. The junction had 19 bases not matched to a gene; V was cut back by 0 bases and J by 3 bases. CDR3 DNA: TGTGCCAGCAGTTACTCGGTTTTTCGACTAGGCGGGGGGAAGGACTACGAGCAGTACTTC. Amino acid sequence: CASSYSVFRLGGGKDYEQYF.

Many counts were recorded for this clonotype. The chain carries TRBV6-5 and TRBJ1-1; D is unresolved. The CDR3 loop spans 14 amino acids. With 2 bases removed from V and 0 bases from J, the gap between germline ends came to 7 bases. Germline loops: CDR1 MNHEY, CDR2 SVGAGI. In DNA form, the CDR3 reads TGTGCCAGCAGTTACAATATTATGAACACTGAAGCTTTCTTT. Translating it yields CASSYNIMNTEAFF.

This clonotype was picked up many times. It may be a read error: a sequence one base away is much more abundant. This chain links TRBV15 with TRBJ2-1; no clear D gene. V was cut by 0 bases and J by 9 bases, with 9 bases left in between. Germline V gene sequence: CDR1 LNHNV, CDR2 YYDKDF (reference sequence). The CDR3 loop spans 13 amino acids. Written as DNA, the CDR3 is TGTGCCACCAGCAGAGATTCCCTTAGTGAGCAGTTCTTC. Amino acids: CATSRDSLSEQFF.

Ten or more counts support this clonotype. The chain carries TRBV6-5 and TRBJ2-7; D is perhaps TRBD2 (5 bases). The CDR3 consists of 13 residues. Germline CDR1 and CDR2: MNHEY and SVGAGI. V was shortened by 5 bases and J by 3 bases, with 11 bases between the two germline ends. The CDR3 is CASSPSNNYEQYF. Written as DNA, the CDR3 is TGTGCCAGCAGTCCTAGCAACAACTACGAGCAGTACTTC.

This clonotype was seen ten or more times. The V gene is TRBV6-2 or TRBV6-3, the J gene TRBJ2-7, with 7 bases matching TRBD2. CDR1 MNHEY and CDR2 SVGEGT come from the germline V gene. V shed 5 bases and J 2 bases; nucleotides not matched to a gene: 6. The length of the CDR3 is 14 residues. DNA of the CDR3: TGTGCCAGCAGTCCCCGGGGAGGGGCCTACGAGCAGTACTTC. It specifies CASSPRGGAYEQYF.